The 20 T cell receptor beta chains in this list originate from one sample, sequenced in a study of OX40 agonist ivuxolimab in advanced cancers. TCRdb's table, derived via immunoSEQ multiplex PCR, lists solely in-frame clones and lacks some. The sample has about 79,000 clones, more than 85% seen once. Sample: CD4+ or CD8+ T cells sorted from blood, taken in a trial of the OX40 agonist ivuxolimab. The receptors were gathered from an adult with an advanced solid tumor such as melanoma, head and neck, liver or kidney cancer.

The rearrangement joins TRBV2 to TRBJ1-2; D is possibly TRBD1 (5 bases). Trimming took 5 bases from V and 1 from J, leaving 8 bases between them. Germline CDR1 and CDR2: SNHLY and FYNNEI. This CDR3 comprises 13 residues. The CDR3 sequence: CASSPDSNYGYTF. The CDR3 nucleotides are TGTGCCAGCAGTCCAGACAGTAACTATGGCTACACCTTC.

The gene calls are TRBV5-1 and TRBJ2-7; D is perhaps TRBD1 (6 bases). The CDR3 length is 13 residues. Trimming shortened V by 4 bases and J by 4 bases, and 12 bases separated the two germline ends. Germline loops: CDR1 SGHRS, CDR2 YFSETQ. CDR3 nucleotides: TGCGCCAGCAGCGCAACAGGGTTGTACGAGCAGTACTTC. It translates to CASSATGLYEQYF.

CDR3 sequence reads: CASGNPIRAEAFF. Written as DNA, the CDR3 is TGTGCCAGCGGGAACCCGATACGAGCTGAAGCTTTCTTT. This chain connects TRBV28 to TRBJ1-1; D is unresolved. With 8 bases removed from V and 6 bases from J, the gap between germline ends came to 16 bases. Germline V CDR1 and CDR2: MDHEN, SYDVKM. This CDR3 region has 13 residues. Together with reference TRBV28 and TRBJ1-1, the CDR3 gives the full variable domain: DVKVTQSSRYLVKRTGEKVFLECVQDMDHENMFWYRQDPGLGLRLIYFSYDVKMKEKGDIPEGYSVSREKKERFSLILESASTNQTSMYLCASGNPIRAEAFFGQGTRLTVV.

The rearrangement uses TRBV28 and TRBJ2-7; 7 bases match TRBD1. The CDR3 sequence is 14 residues long. Germline V gene sequence: CDR1 MDHEN, CDR2 SYDVKM. Trimming cost V 7 bases and J 3 bases; bases outside gene matches: 9. CDR3 nucleotide sequence: TGTGCCAGCACTCCCCCGGGACAGAACTACGAGCAGTACTTC. Its translation is CASTPPGQNYEQYF.

The V call is TRBV27, the J call TRBJ2-3; weak D call: TRBD2 (7 bases). Trimming pared 3 bases from V and 4 bases from J, leaving 14 bases between. Germline values: CDR1 MNHEY, CDR2 SMNVEV (reference sequence). The CDR3 is 15 residues long. CDR3 DNA: TGTGCCAGCAGTTTTAAGGGGGGGGGCCCAGATACGCAGTATTTT. Translated: CASSFKGGGPDTQYF.

The genes are TRBV9 and TRBJ2-7, with 10 positions matching TRBD2. The CDR3 runs 15 residues. V shed 5 bases and J 6 bases; nucleotides not matched to a gene: 11. Germline values: CDR1 SGDLS, CDR2 YYNGEE. As DNA, the CDR3 is TGTGCCAGCAGTGAAACCGCTAGCGGGAGAGGCGAGCAGTACTTC. It is translated as CASSETASGRGEQYF.

This chain connects TRBV6-6 to TRBJ2-1; 9 nucleotides align to TRBD2. The length of the CDR3 is 12 residues. J lost 15 bases, V lost 5 bases, and 8 bases had no gene match. The germline V gene encodes CDR1 MNHNY and CDR2 SVGAGI (reference sequence). CDR3 residues: CASSPPGLALFF. For the CDR3, the DNA is TGTGCCAGCAGTCCACCGGGACTAGCTCTGTTCTTC.

V and J are TRBV15 and TRBJ2-3, with D unresolved. There are 17 residues in the CDR3. V was clipped by 0 bases and J by 0 bases, with 13 bases between them. Looked up from germline, CDR1 is LNHNV and CDR2 is YYDKDF (reference sequence). The CDR3 is CATSRDDHGSSTDTQYF. The DNA for the CDR3 is TGTGCCACCAGCAGAGACGATCACGGTTCTAGCACAGATACGCAGTATTTT.

This clone was seen only once. This chain uses TRBV5-1 with TRBJ2-1, with 11 bases identical to TRBD1. Germline CDR1 SGHRS, CDR2 YFSETQ. This CDR3 is built from 18 residues. The trim removed 3 bases at V and 5 bases at J, leaving 13 bases unmatched. DNA of the CDR3: TGCGCCAGCAGCTCCGGGACAGGGGGTGTGAATATTAACAATGAGCAGTTCTTC. It is translated as CASSSGTGGVNINNEQFF.

The V gene is TRBV28, the J gene TRBJ2-7, with TRBD2 matching 11 bases. Germline assignment: CDR1 MDHEN and CDR2 SYDVKM. The ends lost 3 bases at V and 9 bases at J; junction bases unmatched: 7. This CDR3 is built from 14 residues. CDR3 sequence (DNA): TGTGCCAGCAGTTTGGACGCGGGACTAGCGGCGCAGTACTTC. This translates into CASSLDAGLAAQYF. The full variable domain, with the rest looked up from reference TRBV28 and TRBJ2-7, is DVKVTQSSRYLVKRTGEKVFLECVQDMDHENMFWYRQDPGLGLRLIYFSYDVKMKEKGDIPEGYSVSREKKERFSLILESASTNQTSMYLCASSLDAGLAAQYFGPGTRLTVT.

The CDR3 nucleotides read TGTGCCAGCAGCTTACAATCCCCCGGGACCGTCTCCTACAATGAGCAGTTCTTC. Its protein is CASSLQSPGTVSYNEQFF. The chain joins TRBV11-2 to TRBJ2-1; either TRBD1 or TRBD2 may fit D (5 bases each). CDR1 is SGHAT, CDR2 FQNNGV, per germline. The ends were cut back, 2 bases at V and 0 bases at J, with 17 bases in the middle. The CDR3 contains 18 residues.

The chain carries TRBV10-2 and TRBJ2-1; D tentatively fits TRBD1 or TRBD2 (5 bases each). The CDR3 contains 12 residues. The ends were cut back, 4 bases at V and 5 bases at J, with 6 bases in the middle. CDR1 and CDR2 (germline): WSHSY, SAAADI. The CDR3 DNA reads as TGCGCCAGCAGTGGGGACCACAATGAGCAGTTCTTC. Translation gives CASSGDHNEQFF.

Notes on this clone: Other DNA sequences within the sample encode an identical CDR3. The chain combines TRBV5-1 with TRBJ2-5; 8 positions agree with TRBD1. The CDR3 loop spans 14 amino acids. The V gene end was trimmed by 3 bases and the J gene end by 5 bases; junction bases not matched to a gene: 6. Germline loops: CDR1 SGHRS, CDR2 YFSETQ. CDR3 sequence (DNA): TGCGCCAGCAGCTCCGGACAGGGCACGGAGACCCAGTACTTC. This translates into CASSSGQGTETQYF. Filled out from reference TRBV5-1 and TRBJ2-5, the complete variable domain reads KAGVTQTPRYLIKTRGQQVTLSCSPISGHRSVSWYQQTPGQGLQFLFEYFSETQRNKGNFPGRFSGRQFSNSRSEMNVSTLELGDSALYLCASSSGQGTETQYFGPGTRLLVL.

V and J are TRBV28 and TRBJ2-7; TRBD2 agrees at 10 bases. Per the germline V gene, CDR1 is MDHEN and CDR2 is SYDVKM. The CDR3 sequence is 15 residues long. The junction had 11 bases not matched to a gene; V was cut back by 9 bases and J by 3 bases. The CDR3 DNA reads as TGTGCCAGTTCCGCACTAGCGGGAAAGTTCTACGAGCAGTACTTC. Its translation: CASSALAGKFYEQYF.

V usage is TRBV5-1 and J usage is TRBJ2-7; 11 bases map to TRBD2. There are 16 residues in the CDR3. Germline-derived CDR1 and CDR2 are SGHRS and YFSETQ. V was pared by 0 bases and J by 5 bases, with 7 bases of the junction left unmatched. The CDR3 DNA is TGCGCCAGCAGCTTGGGAACTAGCGGGAGTAGCCACGAGCAGTACTTC. Protein product: CASSLGTSGSSHEQYF. The entire variable domain, with the rest obtained from reference TRBV5-1 and TRBJ2-7, is as follows: KAGVTQTPRYLIKTRGQQVTLSCSPISGHRSVSWYQQTPGQGLQFLFEYFSETQRNKGNFPGRFSGRQFSNSRSEMNVSTLELGDSALYLCASSLGTSGSSHEQYFGPGTRLTVT.

Only a few counts were recorded for this clone. This chain uses TRBV11-3 with TRBJ2-1; 10 bases line up with TRBD2. V lost 5 bases to trimming and J lost 8 bases; unmatched junction nucleotides: 12. The germline V gene has CDR1 SGHNT and CDR2 YENEEA. This CDR3 is 16 amino acids long. Written as DNA, the CDR3 is TGTGCCAGCAGCCTGGGGGGGACTAGCGCGCTCGATGAGCAGTTCTTC. Its translation is CASSLGGTSALDEQFF.

The chain couples TRBV5-6 to TRBJ2-1, with D possibly matching TRBD2 (5 bases). The germline V gene has CDR1 SGHDT and CDR2 YYEEEE. The CDR3 contains 15 residues. V shed 1 base and J shed 3 bases, with 11 bases lying between them. CDR3 in amino acids: CASSLPGGLYNEQFF. The DNA of the CDR3 is TGTGCCAGCAGCTTGCCAGGAGGACTCTACAATGAGCAGTTCTTC.

This clone was observed a single time. The CDR3 protein is CASSFITGGELFF. The DNA for the CDR3 is TGTGCCAGCAGCTTTATTACCGGGGGTGAGCTGTTTTTT. The chain employs TRBV5-6 and TRBJ2-2, with D tentatively TRBD2 (6 bases). The ends were cut back, 2 bases at V and 11 bases at J, with 13 bases in the middle. Germline CDR1 SGHDT, CDR2 YYEEEE. The CDR3 extends over 13 amino acids.

This chain uses TRBV2 with TRBJ2-7, with TRBD1 matching 9 bases. Per the germline V gene, CDR1 is SNHLY and CDR2 is FYNNEI. There are 14 residues in the CDR3. The V and J ends lost 6 bases and 5 bases, in that order; junction bases with no gene match: 8. This CDR3 reads CASSDDRGSHEQYF. For the CDR3, the DNA is TGTGCCAGCAGCGATGACAGGGGGTCCCACGAGCAGTACTTC.

V usage is TRBV18 and J usage is TRBJ2-6; D not certain. This CDR3 has 17 amino acids. The germline V gene has CDR1 KGHSH and CDR2 LQKENI. V was clipped by 1 base and J by 0 bases, with 10 bases between them. The CDR3 region has the DNA TGTGCCAGCTCACCACTACAACAGAGCTCTGGGGCCAACGTCCTGACTTTC. Encoded protein: CASSPLQQSSGANVLTF. The variable domain in full, completed from reference TRBV18 and TRBJ2-6, reads NAGVMQNPRHLVRRRGQEARLRCSPMKGHSHVYWYRQLPEEGLKFMVYLQKENIIDESGMPKERFSAEFPKEGPSILRIQQVVRGDSAAYFCASSPLQQSSGANVLTFGAGSRLTVL.